This T cell receptor (beta chain) is from a study of shared clonotypes between healthy human individuals (dated by TCRdb to about 2020). Turning to the overall study: A couple of women and three men aged 18 to 49 years were included in the cohort. Per donor, three plates each were used for CD4 naive and CD4 memory, two for CD8 naive, and one for CD8 memory. Blood TCR repertoires of five healthy adults were deeply sequenced to estimate repertoire size and the extent of clonotype sharing between individuals. To increase sequencing depth and limit assay-specific biases, TCR repertoire library preparation and sequencing were carried out by different laboratories using diverse techniques. Each donor's leukapheresis produced roughly between roughly 0.85 and 10 billion PBMCs.

For the CD8 naive samples, CD45RO-negative cells were positively selected for CCR7, yielding a CD45RA+CCR7+ population from which TemRA cells were excluded. Donors were healthy HIV-negative adults with no recently reported acute infections or vaccinations. All donors were Caucasian adults living in Nashville, Tennessee, USA. After blood collection by leukapheresis, PBMCs were isolated using Ficoll-Histopaque density gradient centrifugation and then cryopreserved in the vapor phase of liquid nitrogen. Analytical flow cytometry was used to check the purity and quantity of each magnetically sorted T cell population. Genomic DNA was isolated from each sorted fraction and quantified by UV absorbance on a Nanodrop 2000c. Notes on this clone: Its recognized antigen is unknown. Nothing much larger sits one base from this clone, and base qualities are not available.

From the germline V gene, CDR1 is SGDLS and CDR2 is YYNGEE. There are 15 amino acids in the CDR3, from cysteine to phenylalanine inclusive. Only the CDR3 part of the read is kept: 45 bases, read in frame from the first base. From V the trimming removes 1 base and from J it removes 4 bases, while the gene matches leave 3 bases of the junction unaccounted for. Using the deep immunoSEQ assay, TCR CDR3 regions were amplified from genomic DNA by multiplex PCR. Genomic DNA extracted from each cell subset was distributed evenly over all wells of several immunoSEQ 96-well plates, and each plate served as one replicate. For sorted subsets, 150 to 250 ng genomic DNA, equal to 30,000 or so T cell genomes, was loaded into each replicate PCR. The purified libraries were quantified using a Qubit 3.0 fluorometer, sized with a Bioanalyzer 2100, and then quantified again using the KAPA Library Quantification kit. Each immunoSEQ 96-well plate was sequenced on its own single-read 150-cycle Illumina NextSeq 550 flow cell. In the source study's methods: Because only junctional sequences without quality scores were contained in the immunoSEQ output, filtering matching that applied to full-length reads could not be performed. To assign V/J genes and CDR3, sequences were annotated against IMGT germline references using PyIR, a Python wrapper for IgBLAST v1.9. Reads were filtered out if the reads had weak V/J assignments (E-value above 1e-6), no CDR3, stop codons, out-of-frame junctions, or ambiguous translated residues. V3J clonotypes were defined as sequences sharing an identical inferred V gene, J gene, and CDR3 amino acid sequence. The percentage overlap between two repertoires was calculated by dividing the number of shared unique clonotypes by the size of the smaller repertoire. RTK rarefaction, the Chao1 estimator, and Recon v2.1 estimates of unobserved clonotypes were used to assess repertoire richness. Generation probabilities for all TCRbeta clonotypes obtained by the gDNA method from four donors were computed using OLGA. This immuneACCESS table, as held by TCRdb, lists in-frame sequences with V and J called but not all clones. Of the missing ones, under half trace to an unresolved V gene in checked studies; the others have no known cause. The DNA gave D and trimming, while V, J and clone size come from that table. This sample gives about 2.1 million clones in total; 85% to 95% of them show up just once. Approximately 1.7% of the sample is held by the ten biggest clonotypes.

Study-wide conclusions, independent of this receptor: Rarefaction of sorted-subset datasets indicated incomplete sequencing despite the large sequencing depth. Naive subsets generally had larger estimated clonotype richness than memory subsets did. When four donors were compared, the shared fraction of clonotypes was about 5% for naive CD4, around 3.5% for naive CD8, 2% to 2.5% for memory CD4, and 0.4% for memory CD8. Based on pairwise subsampling, the degree of clonotype sharing among donors was expected to be affected by sequencing depth. Higher generation probabilities were observed for clonotypes shared by all four sorted-subset donors than for non-shared clonotypes. Because the study included a small number of donors, the genetic and exposure-history diversity represented was limited. Only blood was sampled, and tissue TCR repertoires likely differ from those in blood.

This clonotype was obtained from a man aged 18 to 35 in good health. Some clones in this sample may be carry-over from other donors' samples. Sequencing was done on a sample of naive CD8+ T cells from PBMCs. Reading the label with the study, this specimen's cell subset or site is: CD45RA+CCR7+. Recombination connected TRBV9 to TRBJ2-2, and 8 junctional nucleotides match TRBD2. In nucleotide form, the sequence is TGTGCCAGCAGCGTACGCAGCGGGGGCACCGGGGAGCTGTTTTTT. Its product reads: CASSVRSGGTGELFF. Full variable domain (CDR3 extended with the reference TRBV9 and TRBJ2-2 proteins): DSGVTQTPKHLITATGQRVTLRCSPRSGDLSVYWYQQSLDQGLQFLIQYYNGEERAKGNILERFSAQQFPDLHSELNLSSLELGDSALYFCASSVRSGGTGELFFGEGSRLTVL.